This passage covers 18 T cell receptor beta chains from one sample sequenced in a study of blood T cell repertoires in COVID-19 (dated by TCRdb to about 2020). Library generation was performed with the immunoSEQ multiplex PCR assay. TCRdb limited this immuneACCESS table to in-frame rearrangements with V and J called. A share of clones is missing; checked studies link under half to unresolved V genes, and the rest is unexplained. The sample has 250,000 or so clones on record, around 85% of them singletons. 5% to 7% of the sample is in the top ten clones. Input material: peripheral blood. These receptors came from a woman aged 55-69 years with active or convalescent COVID-19.

This clone was detected once. V and J are TRBV11-3 and TRBJ2-7, with 10 bases fitting TRBD2. Germline lookup yields CDR1 SGHNT and CDR2 YENEEA. The CDR3 covers 16 residues. Trimming at V came to 2 bases and at J to 7 bases, leaving 11 bases not matched to a gene. The CDR3 spells CASSLIVAGGSREQYF. The CDR3 DNA reads as TGTGCCAGCAGCTTAATTGTAGCGGGAGGCTCGAGGGAGCAGTACTTC.

This chain links TRBV5-1 with TRBJ2-3; 14 nucleotides agree with TRBD2. The CDR3 loop spans 17 amino acids. Germline loops: CDR1 SGHRS, CDR2 YFSETQ. With 4 bases clipped from V and 4 bases from J, the junction kept 8 bases outside the gene matches. This CDR3 is CASSTEKTSGGADTQYF. The DNA for the CDR3 is TGCGCCAGCAGCACCGAAAAGACTAGCGGGGGGGCAGATACGCAGTATTTT. The complete variable domain, with remaining parts taken from reference TRBV5-1 and TRBJ2-3, reads KAGVTQTPRYLIKTRGQQVTLSCSPISGHRSVSWYQQTPGQGLQFLFEYFSETQRNKGNFPGRFSGRQFSNSRSEMNVSTLELGDSALYLCASSTEKTSGGADTQYFGPGTRLTVL.

The V and J genes are TRBV5-5 and TRBJ2-5; the match to TRBD2 covers 11 bases. The germline CDR1 and CDR2 sequences are SGHKS and YYEKEE (reference sequence). The V and J ends lost 4 bases and 1 base, in that order; junction bases with no gene match: 6. The CDR3 runs 16 residues. Written as DNA, the CDR3 is TGTGCCAGCAGCCCACTAGCGGGGGCCACCCAAGAGACCCAGTACTTC. Translation: CASSPLAGATQETQYF.

This clone has just one count. The CDR3 protein is CATTGGTGQPQHF. In DNA, the CDR3 is TGTGCCACCACTGGGGGCACGGGTCAGCCCCAGCATTTT. The chain links TRBV15 to TRBJ1-5, with D perhaps TRBD1 (6 bases). Trimming cost V 7 bases and J 6 bases, with 13 bases left between them. Germline CDR1 LNHNV, CDR2 YYDKDF (reference sequence). The CDR3 loop spans 13 amino acids.

The chain uses TRBV4-2 and TRBJ1-6; 7 positions agree with TRBD1. CDR3 length: 16 amino acids. Germline assignment: CDR1 LGHNA and CDR2 YNFKEQ. The J segment lost 7 bases and the V segment lost 0 bases, leaving 6 bases of the junction unmatched. DNA of the CDR3: TGTGCCAGCAGCCAAGAAAGGGGACAGACAAATTCACCCCTCCACTTT. Translation: CASSQERGQTNSPLHF.

J is TRBJ1-4 and V is TRBV19; D is ambiguous. V lost 0 bases and J 7 bases, leaving 12 bases between the germline ends. The germline V gene encodes CDR1 LNHDA and CDR2 SQIVND (reference sequence). The CDR3 is made up of 15 amino acids. The chain's CDR3 is CASSIDRGLGEKLFF. CDR3 nucleotides: TGTGCCAGTAGTATAGATCGAGGGCTAGGTGAAAAACTGTTTTTT.

V is TRBV25-1 and J is TRBJ1-2; 7 bases fit TRBD1. Per germline, CDR1 MGHDK and CDR2 SYGVNS. This CDR3 region has 13 residues. Trimming cost V 8 bases and J 6 bases; bases outside gene matches: 9. This CDR3 reads CASGPQGEDGYTF. The CDR3 nucleotides are TGTGCCAGCGGCCCTCAGGGGGAGGATGGCTACACCTTC.

This sequence joins TRBV6-2 or TRBV6-3 and TRBJ2-2; D not certain. This CDR3 has 15 amino acids. Germline assignment: CDR1 MNHEY and CDR2 SVGEGT. Trimming shortened V by 2 bases and J by 4 bases, and 11 bases separated the two germline ends. CDR3 bases: TGTGCCAGCAGTTACAGTGTTTTCGGCACCGGGGAGCTGTTTTTT. Translated, it gives CASSYSVFGTGELFF.

The chain carries TRBV3-1 (or the pseudogene TRBV3-2) and TRBJ1-2, with D perhaps TRBD1 (5 bases). Trimming cost V 0 bases and J 8 bases, with 16 bases left between them. CDR3 length: 15 amino acids. The germline gives CDR1 LGHDT, CDR2 YNNKEL (reference sequence). The chain's CDR3 is CASSQDGAGQRGYTF. The CDR3 DNA sequence: TGTGCCAGCAGCCAAGATGGGGCAGGCCAAAGGGGCTACACCTTC.

The chain recombines TRBV7-2 with TRBJ1-2; 10 nucleotides align to TRBD1. CDR3 length equals 15 residues. J was trimmed by 5 bases and V by 5 bases; bases with no gene match: 8. Germline V gene data show CDR1 as SGHTA and CDR2 as FQGNSA. CDR3 sequence reads: CASSPSGDRGYGYTF. CDR3 coding DNA: TGTGCCAGCAGCCCGAGCGGGGACAGGGGTTATGGCTACACCTTC.

The CDR3 DNA sequence: TGTGCCAGTAGTTCTGGGACTAGCGGGAGTAGGAATACGCAGTATTTT. Protein product: CASSSGTSGSRNTQYF. The rearrangement links TRBV19 to TRBJ2-3, with TRBD2 identical over 14 bases. The J segment lost 7 bases and the V segment lost 5 bases, leaving 8 bases of the junction unmatched. Germline V gives CDR1 LNHDA, CDR2 SQIVND (reference sequence). The CDR3 loop spans 16 amino acids.

This clone was seen only once. The V gene is TRBV5-1, the J gene TRBJ2-1; perhaps TRBD2 as D (5 bases). Trimming removed 6 bases from V and 5 bases from J, with 18 bases in between. The CDR3 runs 15 residues. CDR1 and CDR2 from the germline V gene are SGHRS and YFSETQ. The CDR3 here is CASNAGGRKNNEQFF. CDR3 nucleotide sequence: TGCGCCAGCAACGCCGGCGGGCGAAAGAACAATGAGCAGTTCTTC.

J is TRBJ1-1 and V is TRBV4-1, with TRBD1 identical over 8 bases. Germline V gives CDR1 MGHRA, CDR2 YSYEKL. The J segment lost 4 bases and the V segment lost 2 bases, leaving 6 bases of the junction unmatched. This CDR3 has 15 amino acids. The CDR3 nucleotides are TGCGCCAGCAGCCAAAACACACAGGGGGTCACTGAAGCTTTCTTT. Translating gives CASSQNTQGVTEAFF.

The V gene is TRBV6-5, the J gene TRBJ2-4; the D gene is possibly TRBD1 (5 bases). Germline assignment: CDR1 MNHEY and CDR2 SVGAGI. The length of the CDR3 is 12 residues. Trimming pared 7 bases from V and 8 bases from J, leaving 12 bases between. The CDR3 sequence is CASNDRADIQYF. The CDR3 DNA reads as TGTGCCAGCAACGACAGAGCTGACATTCAGTACTTC.

About this clone: In the same sample, other DNA sequences code for this CDR3. CDR3 sequence: CASSLGQSYEQYF. CDR3 DNA: TGTGCCAGCAGCTTAGGACAGAGCTACGAGCAGTACTTC. This chain uses TRBV11-3 with TRBJ2-7; D may be TRBD1 (5 bases). V shed 1 base and J shed 3 bases, with 7 bases lying between them. The CDR3 has 13 residues. Germline V CDR1 and CDR2: SGHNT, YENEEA.

The chain carries TRBV19 and TRBJ2-5; D gene unclear. Trimming removed 3 bases from V and 5 bases from J, with 10 bases in between. Germline V gives CDR1 LNHDA, CDR2 SQIVND (reference sequence). This CDR3 has 13 amino acids. CDR3 bases: TGTGCCAGTAGTATCATGTTCCGGGAGACCCAGTACTTC. Translated: CASSIMFRETQYF.

V and J are TRBV9 and TRBJ2-1; 7 nucleotides align to TRBD1. Germline assignment: CDR1 SGDLS and CDR2 YYNGEE. This CDR3 spans 18 amino acids. The V and J ends lost 0 bases and 0 bases, in that order; junction bases with no gene match: 9. CDR3 sequence (DNA): TGTGCCAGCAGCGTAGGCCACCTCGGACAGGTCTCCTACAATGAGCAGTTCTTC. It yields the protein CASSVGHLGQVSYNEQFF.

CDR3 in amino acids: CASKGRVADTQYF. DNA of the CDR3: TGTGCCAGCAAGGGCAGGGTGGCAGATACGCAGTATTTT. This chain uses TRBV2 with TRBJ2-3; D might be TRBD1 (5 bases). The CDR3 has 13 amino acids. From germline, CDR1 is SNHLY and CDR2 FYNNEI. Deletions cut 7 bases from V and 4 bases from J, with 12 bases between.